The present TCR beta chain was sequenced within a study of OX40 agonist ivuxolimab in advanced cancers. Whole-study findings and limits: On average, CD8+ T cells showed a greater number of expanded clones than CD4+. CD4+ and CD8+ T cells in blood underwent clonal expansion by week 6 at 0.1 to 3.0 mg/kg.

As concerns this clone: Antigen specificity is unknown.

Profiled with immunoSEQ multiplex PCR; TCRdb holds only in-frame clones, not every one. The sample comprises about 14,000 clones, 65% to 85% of which are singletons, and about 35% rests with the top ten. V gave up 3 bases and J gave up 7 bases; unmatched junction bases: 6. Germline values: CDR1 MNHEY, CDR2 SMNVEV (reference sequence). The CDR3 has 15 residues. This chain joins TRBV27 and TRBJ2-1, with 10 nucleotides matching TRBD2. Specimen: CD4+ or CD8+ T cells sorted from blood, collected in a trial of the OX40 agonist ivuxolimab. The sequence came from an adult with an advanced solid tumor such as melanoma, head and neck, liver or kidney cancer. The CDR3 loop is CASSFLAGEANEQFF. In DNA, the CDR3 is TGTGCCAGCAGTTTCCTAGCGGGAGAAGCAAATGAGCAGTTCTTC.